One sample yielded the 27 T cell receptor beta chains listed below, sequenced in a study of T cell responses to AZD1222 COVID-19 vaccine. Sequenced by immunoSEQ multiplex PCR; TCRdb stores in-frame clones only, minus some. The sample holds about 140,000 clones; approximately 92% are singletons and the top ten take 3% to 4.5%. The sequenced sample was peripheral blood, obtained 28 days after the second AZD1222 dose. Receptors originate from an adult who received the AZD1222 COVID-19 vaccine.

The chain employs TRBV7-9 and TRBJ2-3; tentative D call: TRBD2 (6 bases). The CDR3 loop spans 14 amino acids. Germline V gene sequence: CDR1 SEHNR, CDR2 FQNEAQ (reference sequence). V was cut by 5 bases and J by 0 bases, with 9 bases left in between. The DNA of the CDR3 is TGTGCCAGCAGCCCTAGCGCTAGCACAGATACGCAGTATTTT. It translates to CASSPSASTDTQYF.

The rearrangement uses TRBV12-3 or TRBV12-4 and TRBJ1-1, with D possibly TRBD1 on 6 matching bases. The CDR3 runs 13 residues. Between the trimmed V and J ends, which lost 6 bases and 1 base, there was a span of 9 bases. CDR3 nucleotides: TGTGCCAGCAGGAAACAGGGGAACACTGAAGCTTTCTTT. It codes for CASRKQGNTEAFF.

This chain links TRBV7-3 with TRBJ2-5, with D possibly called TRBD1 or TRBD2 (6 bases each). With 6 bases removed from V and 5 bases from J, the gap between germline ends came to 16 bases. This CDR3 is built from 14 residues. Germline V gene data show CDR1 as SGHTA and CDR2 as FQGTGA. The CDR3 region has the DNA TGTGCCAGCAGTAACGGGGGCTTGAGGGAGACCCAGTACTTC. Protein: CASSNGGLRETQYF.

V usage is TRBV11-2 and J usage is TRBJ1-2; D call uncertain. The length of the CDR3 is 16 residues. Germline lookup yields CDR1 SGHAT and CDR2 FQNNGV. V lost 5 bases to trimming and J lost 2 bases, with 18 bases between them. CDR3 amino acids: CASSHSYTSLNYGYTF. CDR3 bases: TGTGCCAGCAGCCACTCCTACACAAGTCTAAACTATGGCTACACCTTC. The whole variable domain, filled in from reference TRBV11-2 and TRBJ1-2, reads EAGVAQSPRYKIIEKRQSVAFWCNPISGHATLYWYQQILGQGPKLLIQFQNNGVVDDSQLPKDRFSAERLKGVDSTLKIQPAKLEDSAVYLCASSHSYTSLNYGYTFGSGTRLTVV.

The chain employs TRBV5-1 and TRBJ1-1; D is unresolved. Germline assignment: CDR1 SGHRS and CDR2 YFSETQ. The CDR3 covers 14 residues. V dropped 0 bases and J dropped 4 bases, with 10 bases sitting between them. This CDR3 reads CASSLAAPGTEAFF. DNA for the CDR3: TGCGCCAGCAGCTTGGCTGCCCCAGGCACTGAAGCTTTCTTT.

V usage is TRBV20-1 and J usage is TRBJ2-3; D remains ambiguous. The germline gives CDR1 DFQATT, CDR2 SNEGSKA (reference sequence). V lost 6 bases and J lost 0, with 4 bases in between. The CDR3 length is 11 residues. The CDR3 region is CSAVSTDTQYF. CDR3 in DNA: TGCAGTGCCGTGAGCACAGATACGCAGTATTTT.

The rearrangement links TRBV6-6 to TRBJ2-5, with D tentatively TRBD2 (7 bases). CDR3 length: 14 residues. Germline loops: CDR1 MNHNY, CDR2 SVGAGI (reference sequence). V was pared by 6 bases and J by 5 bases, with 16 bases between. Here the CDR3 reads CASRPAGARETQYF. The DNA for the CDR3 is TGTGCCAGCAGGCCCGCGGGGGCGAGGGAGACCCAGTACTTC.

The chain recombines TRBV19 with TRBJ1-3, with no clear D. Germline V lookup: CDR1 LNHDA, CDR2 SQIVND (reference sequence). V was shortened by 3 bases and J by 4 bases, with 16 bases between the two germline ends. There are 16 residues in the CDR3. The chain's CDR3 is CASSMTWQLRGNTIYF. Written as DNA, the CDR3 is TGTGCCAGTAGTATGACGTGGCAGCTAAGAGGAAACACCATATATTTT.

CDR3 nucleotide sequence: TGTGCCAGCAGCCGAGGGACAGGGAACGCATATGGCTACACCTTC. Translating it yields CASSRGTGNAYGYTF. V and J are TRBV7-8 and TRBJ1-2; 9 nucleotides agree with TRBD1. Germline values: CDR1 SGHVS, CDR2 FQNEAQ. Trimming at V came to 5 bases and at J to 5 bases, leaving 9 bases not matched to a gene. The CDR3 loop spans 15 amino acids.

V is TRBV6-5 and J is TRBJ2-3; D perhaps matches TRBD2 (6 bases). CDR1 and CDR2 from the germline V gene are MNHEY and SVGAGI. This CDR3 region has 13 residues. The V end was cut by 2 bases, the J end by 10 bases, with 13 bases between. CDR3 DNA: TGTGCCAGCAGTTACGGGGTCGGGGGAGCGCAGTATTTT. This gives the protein CASSYGVGGAQYF.

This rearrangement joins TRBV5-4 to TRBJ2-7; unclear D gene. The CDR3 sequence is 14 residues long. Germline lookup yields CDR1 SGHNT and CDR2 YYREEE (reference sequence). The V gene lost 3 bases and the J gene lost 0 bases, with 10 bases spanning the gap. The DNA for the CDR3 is TGTGCCAGCAGCTCTCGGGCCCCCTCCTACGAGCAGTACTTC. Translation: CASSSRAPSYEQYF.

The CDR3 here is CASSASGVNTEAFF. In DNA, the CDR3 is TGTGCCAGCAGCGCATCAGGGGTGAACACTGAAGCTTTCTTT. The chain uses TRBV6-5 and TRBJ1-1, with TRBD1 as a possible D gene (6 bases). Germline loops: CDR1 MNHEY, CDR2 SVGAGI. V dropped 6 bases and J dropped 0 bases, with 11 bases sitting between them. The CDR3 is made up of 14 amino acids.

The CDR3 nucleotides are TGTGCCATCGCGTGGGACAGTAAGGCCGGGGAGCTGTTTTTT. This encodes CAIAWDSKAGELFF. The chain joins TRBV10-3 to TRBJ2-2, with TRBD1 identical over 7 bases. J lost 6 bases, V lost 8 bases, and 9 bases had no gene match. The CDR3 covers 14 residues. Germline V lookup: CDR1 ENHRY, CDR2 SYGVKD.

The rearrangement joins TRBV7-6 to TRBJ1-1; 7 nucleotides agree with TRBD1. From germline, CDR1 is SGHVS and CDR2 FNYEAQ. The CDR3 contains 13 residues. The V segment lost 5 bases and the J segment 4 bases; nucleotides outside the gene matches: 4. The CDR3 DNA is TGTGCCAGCAGCCGGGACAGATCCACTGAAGCTTTCTTT. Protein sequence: CASSRDRSTEAFF.

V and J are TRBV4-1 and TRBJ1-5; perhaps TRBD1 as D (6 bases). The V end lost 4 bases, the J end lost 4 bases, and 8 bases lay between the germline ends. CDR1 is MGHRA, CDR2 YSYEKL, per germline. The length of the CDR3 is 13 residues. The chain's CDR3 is CASSLRGNQPQHF. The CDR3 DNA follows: TGCGCCAGCAGCCTCAGGGGAAATCAGCCCCAGCATTTT.

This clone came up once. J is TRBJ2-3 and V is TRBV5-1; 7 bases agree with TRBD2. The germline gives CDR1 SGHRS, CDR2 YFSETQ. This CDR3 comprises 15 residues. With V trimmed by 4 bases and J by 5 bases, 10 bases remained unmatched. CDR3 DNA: TGCGCCAGCAGCGTTGGCAGCGGGATTGGAGATACGCAGTATTTT. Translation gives CASSVGSGIGDTQYF.

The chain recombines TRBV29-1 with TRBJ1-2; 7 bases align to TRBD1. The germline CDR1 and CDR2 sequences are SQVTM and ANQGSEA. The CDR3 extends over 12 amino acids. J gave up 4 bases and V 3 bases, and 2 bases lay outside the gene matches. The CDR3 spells CSVEGDSYGYTF. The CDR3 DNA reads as TGCAGCGTTGAGGGGGACAGCTATGGCTACACCTTC.

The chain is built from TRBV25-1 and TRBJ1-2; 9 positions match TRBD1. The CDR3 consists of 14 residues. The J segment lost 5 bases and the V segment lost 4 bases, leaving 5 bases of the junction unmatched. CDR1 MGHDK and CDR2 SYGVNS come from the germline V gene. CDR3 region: CASSGRDREYGYTF. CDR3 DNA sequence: TGTGCCAGCAGTGGCCGGGACAGGGAATATGGCTACACCTTC.

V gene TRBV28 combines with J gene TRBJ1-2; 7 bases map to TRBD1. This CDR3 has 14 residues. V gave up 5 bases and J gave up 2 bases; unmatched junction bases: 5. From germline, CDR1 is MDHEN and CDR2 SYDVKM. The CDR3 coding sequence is TGTGCCAGCAGTACGCTGACAGGGAACTATGGCTACACCTTC. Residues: CASSTLTGNYGYTF.

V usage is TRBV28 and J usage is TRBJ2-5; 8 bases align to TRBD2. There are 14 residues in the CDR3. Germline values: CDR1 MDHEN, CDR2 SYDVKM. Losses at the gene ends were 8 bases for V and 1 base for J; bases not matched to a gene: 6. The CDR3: CASDLGGVQETQYF. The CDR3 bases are TGTGCCAGCGACCTCGGGGGGGTCCAAGAGACCCAGTACTTC.

The CDR3 DNA follows: TGTGCCAGCAGCTTAATTGGGGGAGGAGGCACCGGGGAGCTGTTTTTT. It specifies CASSLIGGGGTGELFF. The chain joins TRBV5-4 to TRBJ2-2; D perhaps matches TRBD2 (6 bases). Germline CDR1 and CDR2: SGHNT and YYREEE (reference sequence). Trimming shortened V by 2 bases and J by 4 bases, and 15 bases separated the two germline ends. CDR3 length: 16 amino acids.

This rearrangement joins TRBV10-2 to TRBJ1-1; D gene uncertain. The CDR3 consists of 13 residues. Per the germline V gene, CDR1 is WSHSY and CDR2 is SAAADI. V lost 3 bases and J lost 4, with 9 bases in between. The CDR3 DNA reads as TGCGCCAGCAGTGATACGAGAGGCACTGAAGCTTTCTTT. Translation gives CASSDTRGTEAFF.

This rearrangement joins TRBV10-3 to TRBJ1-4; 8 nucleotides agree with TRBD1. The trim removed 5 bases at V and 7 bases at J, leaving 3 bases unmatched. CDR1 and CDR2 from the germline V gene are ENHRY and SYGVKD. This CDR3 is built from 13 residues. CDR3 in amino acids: CAISKQGGEKLFF. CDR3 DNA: TGTGCCATCAGTAAACAGGGGGGTGAAAAACTGTTTTTT.

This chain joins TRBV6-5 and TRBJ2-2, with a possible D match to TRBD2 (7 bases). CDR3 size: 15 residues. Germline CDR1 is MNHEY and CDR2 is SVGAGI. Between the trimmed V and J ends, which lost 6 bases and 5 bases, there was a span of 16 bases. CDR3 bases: TGTGCCAGCAGCGACCGCGGGGGCGCAACCGGGGAGCTGTTTTTT. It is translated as CASSDRGGATGELFF.

The CDR3, as DNA: TGTGCCAGCAGTGAAGGGCCAGCCCTTTTTCAGCCCCAGCATTTT. As protein: CASSEGPALFQPQHF. This chain connects TRBV2 to TRBJ1-5; D call uncertain. V was trimmed by 1 base and J by 6 bases, leaving 13 bases between them. The CDR3 contains 15 residues. Germline loops: CDR1 SNHLY, CDR2 FYNNEI.

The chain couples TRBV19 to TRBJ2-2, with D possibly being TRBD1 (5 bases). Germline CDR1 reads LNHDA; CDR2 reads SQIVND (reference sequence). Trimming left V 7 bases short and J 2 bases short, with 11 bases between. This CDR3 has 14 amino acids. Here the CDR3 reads CASTTDVNTGELFF. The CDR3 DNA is TGTGCCAGTACGACAGATGTTAACACCGGGGAGCTGTTTTTT.

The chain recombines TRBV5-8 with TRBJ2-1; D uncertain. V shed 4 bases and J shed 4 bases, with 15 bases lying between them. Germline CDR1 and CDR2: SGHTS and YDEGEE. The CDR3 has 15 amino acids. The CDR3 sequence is CASSPHRDVYNEQFF. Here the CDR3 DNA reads TGTGCCAGCAGCCCCCATCGAGACGTATACAATGAGCAGTTCTTC.